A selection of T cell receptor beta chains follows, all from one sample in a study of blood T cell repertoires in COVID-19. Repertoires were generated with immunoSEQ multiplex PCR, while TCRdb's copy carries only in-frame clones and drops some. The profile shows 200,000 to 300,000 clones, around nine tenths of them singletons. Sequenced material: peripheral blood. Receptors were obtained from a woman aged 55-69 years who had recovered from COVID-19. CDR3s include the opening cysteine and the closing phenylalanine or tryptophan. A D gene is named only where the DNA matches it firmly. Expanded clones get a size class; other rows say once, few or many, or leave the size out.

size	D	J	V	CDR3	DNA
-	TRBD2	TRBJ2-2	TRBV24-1	CGLAGQNTGELFF	TGCGGACTAGCGGGGCAGAACACCGGGGAGCTGTTTTTT
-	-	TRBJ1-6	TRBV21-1	CASTRNQRQGKTSRSSYNSPLHF	TGTGCCAGCACCCGAAACCAGAGACAGGGAAAAACTTCAAGGAGCTCCTATAATTCACCCCTCCACTTT
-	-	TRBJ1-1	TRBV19	CASSGTGLGGEAFF	TGTGCCAGTAGCGGCACGGGACTCGGCGGAGAAGCTTTCTTT
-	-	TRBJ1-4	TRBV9	CASSAGGSEKLFF	TGTGCCAGCAGCGCTGGGGGCAGTGAAAAACTGTTTTTT
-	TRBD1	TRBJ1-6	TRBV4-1	CASSLTGRGINSPLHF	TGCGCCAGCAGCCTGACAGGGCGGGGAATTAATTCACCCCTCCACTTT
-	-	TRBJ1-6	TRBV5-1	CASSSREVNSPLHF	TGCGCCAGCAGCTCCCGGGAAGTCAATTCACCCCTCCACTTT
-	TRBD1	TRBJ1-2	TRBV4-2	CASSRGDRGADGYTF	TGTGCCAGCAGCCGTGGGGACAGGGGGGCGGATGGCTACACCTTC
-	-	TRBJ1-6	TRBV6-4	CASSDVRGNSPLHF	TGTGCCAGCAGTGACGTGCGGGGGAATTCACCCCTCCACTTT
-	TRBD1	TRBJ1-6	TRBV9	CASRRPGQNSPLHF	TGTGCCAGCAGGCGTCCGGGACAGAATTCACCCCTCCACTTT
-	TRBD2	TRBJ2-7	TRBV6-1	CASSDRLAGLYEQYF	TGTGCCAGCAGTGACCGACTAGCGGGGCTGTACGAGCAGTACTTC
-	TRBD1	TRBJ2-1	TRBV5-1	CASSRTGGTYNEQFF	TGCGCCAGCAGCAGGACAGGGGGCACCTACAATGAGCAGTTCTTC
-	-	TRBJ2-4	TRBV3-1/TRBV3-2	CASSQDSRAENIQYF	TGTGCCAGCAGCCAAGATAGCAGGGCAGAAAACATTCAGTACTTC
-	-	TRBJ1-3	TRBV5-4	CASSVGAGNTIYF	TGTGCCAGCAGCGTAGGGGCTGGAAACACCATATATTTT
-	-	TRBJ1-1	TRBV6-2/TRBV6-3	CASSLVRGTEAFF	TGTGCCAGCAGTTTGGTGAGGGGGACTGAAGCTTTCTTT
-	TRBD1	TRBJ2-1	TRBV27	CASSFRQGSYNEQFF	TGTGCCAGCAGTTTTCGACAGGGAAGCTACAATGAGCAGTTCTTC
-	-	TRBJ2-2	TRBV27	CASSGYTGLRNTGELFF	TGTGCCAGCAGTGGCTATACGGGACTTAGAAACACCGGGGAGCTGTTTTTT
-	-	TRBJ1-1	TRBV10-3	CAISESGWGLGNTEAFF	TGTGCCATCAGTGAGTCGGGTTGGGGACTAGGGAACACTGAAGCTTTCTTT
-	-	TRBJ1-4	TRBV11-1	CASSLNPTTNEKLFF	TGTGCCAGCAGCTTAAATCCTACAACTAATGAAAAACTGTTTTTT
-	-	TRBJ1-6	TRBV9	CASSGGEGYPYNSPLHF	TGTGCCAGCAGCGGCGGGGAGGGATACCCCTATAATTCACCCCTCCACTTT
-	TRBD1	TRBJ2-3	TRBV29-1	CSVTGTAIEINTQYF	TGCAGCGTCACCGGGACAGCAATCGAAATTAATACGCAGTATTTT
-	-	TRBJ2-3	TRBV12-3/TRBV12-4	CASSFPPGDTQYF	TGTGCCAGCAGTTTTCCCCCGGGGGATACGCAGTATTTT
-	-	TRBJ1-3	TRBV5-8	CASPQGNSGNTIYF	TGTGCCAGCCCCCAGGGGAACTCTGGAAACACCATATATTTT
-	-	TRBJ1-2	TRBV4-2	CASSQQGNYGYTF	TGTGCCAGCAGCCAACAGGGGAACTATGGCTACACCTTC
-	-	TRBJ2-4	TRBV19	CASSIKGAVIQYF	TGTGCCAGTAGTATAAAAGGGGCGGTCATTCAGTACTTC
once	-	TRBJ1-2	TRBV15	CATSRRQTNYGYTF	TGTGCCACCAGCAGGCGACAAACTAACTATGGCTACACCTTC
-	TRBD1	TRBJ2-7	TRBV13	CASSSGRQGAYEQYF	TGTGCCAGCAGCTCCGGAAGACAGGGGGCCTACGAGCAGTACTTC
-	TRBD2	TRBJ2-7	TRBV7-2	CASTQTLPGGPSYEQYF	TGTGCCAGCACCCAAACTCTCCCGGGGGGGCCCTCCTACGAGCAGTACTTC
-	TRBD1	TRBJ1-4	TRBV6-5	CASSGTAAEKLFF	TGTGCCAGCAGCGGGACAGCGGCCGAAAAACTGTTTTTT
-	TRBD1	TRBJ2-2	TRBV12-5	CASGDGQGYGELFF	TGTGCTAGTGGTGACGGACAGGGGTACGGGGAGCTGTTTTTT
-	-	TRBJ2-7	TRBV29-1	CSVDLGGVEQYF	TGCAGCGTTGACCTAGGCGGTGTCGAGCAGTACTTC
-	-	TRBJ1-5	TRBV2	CASAGSTSNQPQHF	TGTGCCAGCGCCGGGAGTACTAGCAATCAGCCCCAGCATTTT
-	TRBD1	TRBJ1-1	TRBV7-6	CASSALLGQGRTEAFF	TGTGCCAGCAGCGCCTTATTGGGACAGGGGAGAACTGAAGCTTTCTTT
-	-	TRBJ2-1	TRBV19	CASFSQGGPVNEQFF	TGTGCCAGTTTTTCCCAGGGGGGCCCCGTCAATGAGCAGTTCTTC
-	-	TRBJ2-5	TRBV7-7	CASSDAGNQETQYF	TGTGCTAGCAGCGACGCGGGGAACCAAGAGACCCAGTACTTC
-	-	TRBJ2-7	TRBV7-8	CASSLESGLPGYEQYF	TGTGCCAGCAGCTTAGAGTCTGGACTCCCAGGCTACGAGCAGTACTTC
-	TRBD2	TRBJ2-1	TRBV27	CASRLRGIYNEQFF	TGTGCCAGCAGATTGCGGGGGATTTACAATGAGCAGTTCTTC
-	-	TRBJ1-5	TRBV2	CASQGIGNQPQHF	TGTGCCAGCCAGGGAATCGGGAATCAGCCCCAGCATTTT
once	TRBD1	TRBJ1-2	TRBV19	CASRGTGHPYGYTF	TGTGCCAGTAGGGGGACAGGCCACCCTTATGGCTACACCTTC
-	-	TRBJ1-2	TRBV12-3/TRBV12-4	CASRTPANYGYTF	TGTGCCAGCAGGACACCGGCTAACTATGGCTACACCTTC
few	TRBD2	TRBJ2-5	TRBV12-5	CASGFHVAGGVLETQYF	TGTGCTAGTGGTTTTCATGTAGCGGGGGGAGTACTAGAGACCCAGTACTTC
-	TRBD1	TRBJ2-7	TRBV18	CASSPLLRTGAYEQYF	TGTGCCAGCTCACCACTTTTACGGACAGGGGCCTACGAGCAGTACTTC
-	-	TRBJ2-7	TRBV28	CASSSRTGLGYF	TGTGCCAGCAGTTCCCGGACGGGATTAGGATACTTC
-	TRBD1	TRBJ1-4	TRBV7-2	CASSDSGTALEKLFF	TGTGCCAGCAGCGACTCCGGGACAGCGCTAGAAAAACTGTTTTTT
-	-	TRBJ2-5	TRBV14	CASSLIGQGQEETQYF	TGTGCCAGCAGCCTGATCGGGCAGGGTCAAGAGGAGACCCAGTACTTC
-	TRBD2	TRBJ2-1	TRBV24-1	CATSDSSGGVYNEQFF	TGTGCCACCAGTGATTCAAGCGGGGGGGTTTACAATGAGCAGTTCTTC
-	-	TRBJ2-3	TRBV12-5	CASGLPGQKRTDTQYF	TGTGCTAGTGGTTTGCCTGGACAGAAGAGGACAGATACGCAGTATTTT
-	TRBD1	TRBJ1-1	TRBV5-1	CASSRQGGTEAFF	TGCGCCAGCAGTCGGCAGGGGGGCACTGAAGCTTTCTTT